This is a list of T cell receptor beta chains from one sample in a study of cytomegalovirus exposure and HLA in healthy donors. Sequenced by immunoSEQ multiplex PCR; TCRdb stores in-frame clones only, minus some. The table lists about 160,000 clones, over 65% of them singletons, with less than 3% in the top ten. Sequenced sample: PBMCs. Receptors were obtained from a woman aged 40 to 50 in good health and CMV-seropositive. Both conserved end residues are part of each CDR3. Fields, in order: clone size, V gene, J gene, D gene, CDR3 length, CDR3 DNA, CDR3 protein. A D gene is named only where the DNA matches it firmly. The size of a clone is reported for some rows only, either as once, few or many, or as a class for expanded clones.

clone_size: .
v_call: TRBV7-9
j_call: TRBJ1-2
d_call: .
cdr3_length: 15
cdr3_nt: TGTGCCAGCAGCTTATCCAACAGCCGAAACTATGGCTACACCTTC
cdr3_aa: CASSLSNSRNYGYTF

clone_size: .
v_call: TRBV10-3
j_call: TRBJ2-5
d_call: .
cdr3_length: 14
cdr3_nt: TGTGCCATCAGTGAGTCGACAGAACAAGAGACCCAGTACTTC
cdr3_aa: CAISESTEQETQYF

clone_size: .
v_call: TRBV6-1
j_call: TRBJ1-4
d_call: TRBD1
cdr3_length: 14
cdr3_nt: TGTGCCAGCACCCCAGGGGGGCTGGGAGAAAAACTGTTTTTT
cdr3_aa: CASTPGGLGEKLFF

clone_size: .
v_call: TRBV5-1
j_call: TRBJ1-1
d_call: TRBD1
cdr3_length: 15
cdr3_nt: TGCGCCAGCAGCTTCCCAGGGGGCCTGAACACTGAAGCTTTCTTT
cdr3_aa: CASSFPGGLNTEAFF

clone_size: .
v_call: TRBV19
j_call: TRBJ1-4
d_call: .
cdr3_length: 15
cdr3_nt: TGTGCCAGTAGTCCGGACAGCGCAACTAATGAAAAACTGTTTTTT
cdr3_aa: CASSPDSATNEKLFF

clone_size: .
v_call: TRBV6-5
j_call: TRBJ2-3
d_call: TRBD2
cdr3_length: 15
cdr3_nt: TGTGCCAGCAGCTACCGGGGACTAGCAACAGATACGCAGTATTTT
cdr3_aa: CASSYRGLATDTQYF

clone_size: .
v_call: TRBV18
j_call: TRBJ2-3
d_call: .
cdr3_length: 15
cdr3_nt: TGTGCCAGCTCACCCCCGGCACTCACGGGTGATACGCAGTATTTT
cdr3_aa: CASSPPALTGDTQYF

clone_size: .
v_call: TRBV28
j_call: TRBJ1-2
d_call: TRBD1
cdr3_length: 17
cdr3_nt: TGTGCCAGCAGCCCCAACGAGGACAGGCCGCCTGTCGTAGGCTACACCTTC
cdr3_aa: CASSPNEDRPPVVGYTF

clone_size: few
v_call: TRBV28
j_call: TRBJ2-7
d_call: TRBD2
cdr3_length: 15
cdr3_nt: TGTGCCAGCAGTTTCCGTAGCGGGAGACACAACGAGCAGTACTTC
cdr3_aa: CASSFRSGRHNEQYF

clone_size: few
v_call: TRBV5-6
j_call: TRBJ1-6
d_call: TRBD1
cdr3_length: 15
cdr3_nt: TGTGCCAGCAGCTTCACTTCAGGGGGCGCATCACCCCTCCACTTT
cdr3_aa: CASSFTSGGASPLHF

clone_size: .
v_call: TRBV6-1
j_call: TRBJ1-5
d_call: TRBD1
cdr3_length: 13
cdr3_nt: TGTGCCAGCAGCCTACAGGGGGACCAGCCCCAGCATTTT
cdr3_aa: CASSLQGDQPQHF

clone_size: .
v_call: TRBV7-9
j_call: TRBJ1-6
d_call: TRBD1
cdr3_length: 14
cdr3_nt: TGTGCCAGCAGCGTACAGGGGGGACATTCACCCCTCCACTTT
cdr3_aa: CASSVQGGHSPLHF

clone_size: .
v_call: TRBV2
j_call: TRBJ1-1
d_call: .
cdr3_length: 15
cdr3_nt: TGTGCCAGCAGTGTTACCAGGGAGGGGAACACTGAAGCTTTCTTT
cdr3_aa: CASSVTREGNTEAFF

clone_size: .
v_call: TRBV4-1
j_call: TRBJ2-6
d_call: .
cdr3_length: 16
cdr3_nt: TGCGCCAGCAGCCAAGACGGGACAACTGGGGCCAACGTCCTGACTTTC
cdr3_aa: CASSQDGTTGANVLTF

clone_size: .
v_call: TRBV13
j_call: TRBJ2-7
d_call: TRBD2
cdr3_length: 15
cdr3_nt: TGTGCCAGCAGCACCGGGACTAGCGGCACCTACGAGCAGTACTTC
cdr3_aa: CASSTGTSGTYEQYF

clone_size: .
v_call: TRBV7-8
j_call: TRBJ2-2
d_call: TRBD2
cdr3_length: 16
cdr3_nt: TGTGCCAGCAGTTGGGGCTGGCGGGGGAGCACCGGGGAGCTGTTTTTT
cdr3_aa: CASSWGWRGSTGELFF

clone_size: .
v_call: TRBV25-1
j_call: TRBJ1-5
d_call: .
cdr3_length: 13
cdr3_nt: TGTGCCAGCAGCGCAGGTTACAATCAGCCCCAGCATTTT
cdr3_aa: CASSAGYNQPQHF

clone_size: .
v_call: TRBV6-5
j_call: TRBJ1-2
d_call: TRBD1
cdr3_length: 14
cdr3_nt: TGTGCCAGCAAAAGTAGAGGGGGCCTTTCTGGCTACACCTTC
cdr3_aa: CASKSRGGLSGYTF

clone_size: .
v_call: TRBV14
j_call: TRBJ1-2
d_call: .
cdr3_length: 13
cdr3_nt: TGTGCCAGCAGTCAAACATCCAGGGGTGGCTACACCTTC
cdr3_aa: CASSQTSRGGYTF

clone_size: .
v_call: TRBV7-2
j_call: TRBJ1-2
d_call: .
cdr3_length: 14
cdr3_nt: TGTGCCAGCAGCGGTCCAGAGGGCCTCTATGGCTACACCTTC
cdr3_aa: CASSGPEGLYGYTF

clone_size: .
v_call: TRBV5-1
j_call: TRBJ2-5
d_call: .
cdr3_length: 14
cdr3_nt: TGCGCCAGCAGTTATCGTCCCGAGAGAGAGACCCAGTACTTC
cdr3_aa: CASSYRPERETQYF

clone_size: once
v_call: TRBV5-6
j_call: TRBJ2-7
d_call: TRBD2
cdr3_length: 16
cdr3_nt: TGTGCCAGCAGCTCCCGGGTAGCGGGGAGCCCTCGCGAGCAGTACTTC
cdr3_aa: CASSSRVAGSPREQYF

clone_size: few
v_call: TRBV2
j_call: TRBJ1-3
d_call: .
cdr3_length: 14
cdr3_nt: TGTGCCAGCAGTGAAGACACCTCTGGAAACACCATATATTTT
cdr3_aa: CASSEDTSGNTIYF

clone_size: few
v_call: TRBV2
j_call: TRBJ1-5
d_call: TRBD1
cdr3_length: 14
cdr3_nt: TGTGCCAGCCGACAGGGTGTTAGCAATCAGCCCCAGCATTTT
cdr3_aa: CASRQGVSNQPQHF

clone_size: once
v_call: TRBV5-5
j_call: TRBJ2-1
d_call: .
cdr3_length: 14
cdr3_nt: TGTGCCAGCAGGACACAGGGATCCTACAATGAGCAGTTCTTC
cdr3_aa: CASRTQGSYNEQFF

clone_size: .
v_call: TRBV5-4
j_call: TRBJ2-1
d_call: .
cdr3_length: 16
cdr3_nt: TGTGCCAGCAGCTTGGGGCTAGGAAGTGACTACAATGAGCAGTTCTTC
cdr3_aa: CASSLGLGSDYNEQFF

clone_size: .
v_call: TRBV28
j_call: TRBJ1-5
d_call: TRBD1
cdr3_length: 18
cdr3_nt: TGTGCCAGCAGTTTATCCTCTACGGGGCAGGGGGCGGATCAGCCCCAGCATTTT
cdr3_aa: CASSLSSTGQGADQPQHF

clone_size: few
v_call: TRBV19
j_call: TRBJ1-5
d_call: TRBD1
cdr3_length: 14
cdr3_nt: TGTGCCAGTACCCCGACAGGGGGCGGACAGCCCCAGCATTTT
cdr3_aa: CASTPTGGGQPQHF

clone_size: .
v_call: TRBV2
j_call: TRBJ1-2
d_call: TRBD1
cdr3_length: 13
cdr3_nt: TGTGCCAGCACTCTCGGACAGGGGGCGAGCTACACCTTC
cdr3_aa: CASTLGQGASYTF

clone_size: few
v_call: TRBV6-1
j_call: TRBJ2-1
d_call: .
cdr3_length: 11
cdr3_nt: TGTGCCAGCAGTGGGGCCCTGCTGCAGTTCTTC
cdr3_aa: CASSGALLQFF

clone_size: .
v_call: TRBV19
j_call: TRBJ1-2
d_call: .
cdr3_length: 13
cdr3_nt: TGTGCCAGTATAATGGAACAGGGACATGGCTACACCTTC
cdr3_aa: CASIMEQGHGYTF

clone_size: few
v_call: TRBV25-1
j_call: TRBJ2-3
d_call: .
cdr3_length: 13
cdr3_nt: TGTGCCAGCAGTACCACGGGCACAGATACGCAGTATTTT
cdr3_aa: CASSTTGTDTQYF

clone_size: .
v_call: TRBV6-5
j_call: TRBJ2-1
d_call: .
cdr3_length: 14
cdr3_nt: TGTGCCAGCAGTAATCAGGCCTCCTACAATGAGCAGTTCTTC
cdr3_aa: CASSNQASYNEQFF

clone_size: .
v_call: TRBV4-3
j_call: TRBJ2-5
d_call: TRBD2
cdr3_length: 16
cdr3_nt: TGCGCCAGCAGCCAGGCTAGCGGGGGGGGCCAAGAGACCCAGTACTTC
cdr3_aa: CASSQASGGGQETQYF

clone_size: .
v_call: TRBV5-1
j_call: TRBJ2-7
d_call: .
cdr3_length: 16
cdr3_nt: TGCGCCAGCAGCTTGGATGGACTGGGAAGCTCCTACGAGCAGTACTTC
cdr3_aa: CASSLDGLGSSYEQYF

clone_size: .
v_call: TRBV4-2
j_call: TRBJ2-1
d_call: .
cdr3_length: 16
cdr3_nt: TGTGCCAGCAGCCAAGTCGAGCTTTCCTCCTACAATGAGCGGTTCTTC
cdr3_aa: CASSQVELSSYNERFF

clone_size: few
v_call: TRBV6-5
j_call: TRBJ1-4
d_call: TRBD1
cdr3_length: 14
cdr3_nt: TGTGCCAGCATGCCTGGACAGGGACGCGAAAAACTGTTTTTT
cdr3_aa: CASMPGQGREKLFF

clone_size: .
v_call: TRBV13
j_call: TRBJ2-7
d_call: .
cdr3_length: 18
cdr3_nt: TGTGCCAGCAGCTTAGCGAGGAGAGACCCTAGCGCTCTCTACGAGCAGTACTTC
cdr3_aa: CASSLARRDPSALYEQYF

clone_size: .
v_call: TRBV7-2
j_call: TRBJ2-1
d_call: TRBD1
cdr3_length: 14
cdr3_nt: TGTGCCAGCAGCGCCCAGACAGGGGGAAATGAGCAGTTCTTC
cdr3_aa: CASSAQTGGNEQFF

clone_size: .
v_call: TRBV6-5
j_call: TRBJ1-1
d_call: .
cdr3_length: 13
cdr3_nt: TGTGCCAGCACTGTGACAGGCAACACTGAAGCTTTCTTT
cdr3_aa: CASTVTGNTEAFF

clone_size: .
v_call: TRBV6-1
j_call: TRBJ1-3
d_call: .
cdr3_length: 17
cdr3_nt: TGTGCCAGCAGTGAAGCATCCGGCCGACACTCTGGAAACACCATATATTTT
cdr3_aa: CASSEASGRHSGNTIYF

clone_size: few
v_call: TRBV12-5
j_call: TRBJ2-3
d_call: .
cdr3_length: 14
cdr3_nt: TGTGCTAGTGGCCGGGACTCGCAAACAGATACGCAGTATTTT
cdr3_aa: CASGRDSQTDTQYF

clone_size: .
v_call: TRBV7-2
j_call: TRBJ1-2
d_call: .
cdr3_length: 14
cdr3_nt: TGTGCCAGCAGCTTAGGGGTAGGGGCTGGTGGCTACACCTTC
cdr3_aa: CASSLGVGAGGYTF